A selection of T cell receptor beta chains follows, all from one sample in a study of OX40 agonist ivuxolimab in advanced cancers. Sequencing used immunoSEQ multiplex PCR; TCRdb keeps in-frame clones, though not all of them. Of approximately 76,000 clones detected, 86% appear once; the ten largest clones hold approximately 0.7%. Sequenced material: CD4+ or CD8+ T cells sorted from blood, taken in a trial of the OX40 agonist ivuxolimab. The receptors come from an adult with an advanced solid tumor such as melanoma, head and neck, liver or kidney cancer. The CDR3 runs from the conserved cysteine through the conserved F or W. The order of the fields is clone size, J gene, V gene, D gene, CDR3 protein, CDR3 DNA. A D gene is named only where the DNA matches it firmly. Clone sizes are given selectively: once, few, many, or a class where the clone is expanded.

>NA|TRBJ2-7|TRBV7-8|TRBD1
CASSTRQGSHEQYF
TGTGCCAGCAGCACCCGACAGGGGTCCCACGAGCAGTACTTC
>NA|TRBJ2-7|TRBV5-1|NA
CASALLSSYEQYF
TGCGCCAGCGCACTTTTGAGCTCCTACGAGCAGTACTTC
>few|TRBJ2-2|TRBV11-2|TRBD2
CASSSYPGLAANTGELFF
TGTGCCAGCAGTTCGTATCCGGGACTAGCAGCGAACACCGGGGAGCTGTTTTTT
>NA|TRBJ2-3|TRBV9|TRBD2
CASSVVSGGSSTDTQYF
TGTGCCAGCAGCGTAGTTAGCGGGGGGTCTAGCACAGATACGCAGTATTTT
>NA|TRBJ1-2|TRBV11-3|NA
CASTLEKDYGYTF
TGTGCCAGCACCCTCGAAAAGGACTATGGCTACACCTTC
>NA|TRBJ1-1|TRBV18|NA
CASSPIRANTEAFF
TGTGCCAGCTCACCAATACGGGCTAACACTGAAGCTTTCTTT
>NA|TRBJ2-5|TRBV7-9|NA
CASSAPERGTSDAQYF
TGTGCCAGCAGCGCTCCTGAGAGGGGGACCTCGGACGCCCAGTACTTC
>few|TRBJ1-1|TRBV19|TRBD1
CASIRDRISTEAFF
TGTGCCAGTATTCGGGACAGGATAAGCACTGAAGCTTTCTTT
>NA|TRBJ2-3|TRBV30|NA
CAWSAQGTDTQYF
TGTGCCTGGAGTGCCCAGGGCACAGATACGCAGTATTTT
>NA|TRBJ2-5|TRBV6-5|NA
CASRNPAETQYF
TGTGCCAGCAGAAATCCGGCCGAGACCCAGTACTTC
>NA|TRBJ2-2|TRBV28|NA
CASRQGRGELFF
TGTGCCAGCAGGCAGGGGCGGGGGGAGCTGTTTTTT
>NA|TRBJ2-7|TRBV2|NA
CASVSGAYEQYF
TGTGCCAGCGTCAGCGGTGCCTACGAGCAGTACTTC
>NA|TRBJ2-2|TRBV5-4|NA
CASVSEVTGELFF
TGTGCCAGCGTATCGGAGGTCACCGGGGAGCTGTTTTTT
>NA|TRBJ2-4|TRBV5-6|NA
CASSKRAKSLNIQYF
TGTGCCAGCAGCAAACGGGCAAAATCACTAAACATTCAGTACTTC
>NA|TRBJ2-3|TRBV30|TRBD1
CAWSQHRGSTQYF
TGTGCCTGGTCCCAACACAGGGGGAGTACGCAGTATTTT
>NA|TRBJ1-2|TRBV10-1|NA
CASLRVDINYGYTF
TGCGCCAGCCTCAGGGTGGATATAAACTATGGCTACACCTTC
>NA|TRBJ1-5|TRBV19|TRBD1
CASSWQGAIGQPQHF
TGTGCCAGTAGTTGGCAGGGGGCGATAGGGCAGCCCCAGCATTTT
>NA|TRBJ1-1|TRBV30|NA
CAWSGVGGTEAFF
TGTGCCTGGAGTGGGGTGGGGGGCACTGAAGCTTTCTTT
>NA|TRBJ1-3|TRBV7-2|NA
CASSLGGFSGNTIYF
TGTGCCAGCAGCTTAGGAGGGTTCTCTGGAAACACCATATATTTT
>NA|TRBJ2-1|TRBV29-1|TRBD2
CSVGQGLSLSQTEQFF
TGCAGCGTTGGGCAGGGACTATCGCTCTCACAAACGGAGCAGTTCTTC
>NA|TRBJ1-5|TRBV28|NA
CASSWTTGSGNQPQHF
TGTGCCAGCAGTTGGACCACAGGGTCCGGCAATCAGCCCCAGCATTTT
>NA|TRBJ2-3|TRBV4-3|NA
CASSQGGRGAFKDTQYF
TGCGCCAGCAGCCAAGGTGGGCGCGGGGCCTTTAAAGATACGCAGTATTTT
>NA|TRBJ2-7|TRBV30|NA
CAWSVDSYEQYF
TGTGCCTGGAGTGTAGATAGCTACGAGCAGTACTTC
>NA|TRBJ1-1|TRBV6-5|NA
CASWWTSTEAFF
TGTGCCAGCTGGTGGACTTCCACTGAAGCTTTCTTT
>NA|TRBJ1-4|TRBV2|TRBD1
CASTDREKLFF
TGTGCCAGCACGGACAGGGAAAAACTGTTTTTT
>NA|TRBJ1-1|TRBV2|NA
CASSLQGPDTEAFF
TGTGCCAGCAGCCTACAGGGCCCGGACACTGAAGCTTTCTTT
>NA|TRBJ2-3|TRBV19|TRBD2
CASSIRVAGGPGGTDTQYF
TGTGCCAGTAGTATAAGGGTAGCGGGAGGCCCGGGGGGCACAGATACGCAGTATTTT
>NA|TRBJ1-5|TRBV2|NA
CASRGTPSNQPQHF
TGTGCCAGCCGCGGGACGCCTAGCAATCAGCCCCAGCATTTT
>NA|TRBJ2-3|TRBV9|TRBD2
CASSAILAGGRDTQYF
TGTGCCAGCAGCGCCATACTAGCGGGGGGGCGAGATACGCAGTATTTT
>few|TRBJ1-2|TRBV7-9|NA
CASRQDTDYGYTF
TGTGCCAGCAGGCAAGACACAGACTATGGCTACACCTTC
>NA|TRBJ2-3|TRBV5-4|NA
CASRSLGTDTQYF
TGTGCCAGCAGATCACTAGGCACAGATACGCAGTATTTT
>NA|TRBJ2-3|TRBV30|NA
CAWVSAGTDTQYF
TGTGCCTGGGTGTCAGCCGGCACAGATACGCAGTATTTT
>NA|TRBJ2-7|TRBV10-3|TRBD2
CAIRGTSGGYEQYF
TGTGCCATCAGGGGGACTAGCGGGGGTTACGAGCAGTACTTC
>NA|TRBJ2-1|TRBV7-9|TRBD2
CASSRSGGSEYNEQFF
TGTGCCAGCAGCAGGAGCGGGGGATCAGAGTACAATGAGCAGTTCTTC